The 31 T cell receptor beta chains listed next were all sequenced from one sample in a study of cytomegalovirus exposure and HLA in healthy donors (dated by TCRdb to 2016 to 2017). Library construction relied on the immunoSEQ multiplex PCR assay. The multiplex PCR relied on a mix of 60 forward primers for TCR Vbeta segments and 13 reverse primers for TCR Jbeta segments. TCRdb provides this immuneACCESS table in a form limited to in-frame rearrangements. Some clones are lacking; in checked studies, under half of them reflect an unresolved V gene, and why the rest are absent is not known. Recorded for this sample are 85,000 to 90,000 clones; around 76% of them occurred a single time. The ten biggest clones cover about a tenth of the sample. The source material was PBMCs. Source of these receptors: a young man in good health and CMV-seropositive.

This sequence joins TRBV6-1 and TRBJ2-7; 13 bases are shared with TRBD2. V lost 2 bases and J lost 2; bases outside the gene matches: 6. Germline V lookup: CDR1 MNHNS, CDR2 SASEGT. This CDR3 comprises 17 residues. The CDR3 region is CASSELGGTSGAYEQYF. The CDR3 region has the DNA TGTGCCAGCAGTGAACTAGGCGGGACTAGCGGGGCCTACGAGCAGTACTTC.

This clone turned up a few times. The chain couples TRBV29-1 to TRBJ1-1; 7 nucleotides agree with TRBD1. V lost 6 bases and J lost 8; bases outside the gene matches: 3. CDR3 length: 10 amino acids. Per the germline V gene, CDR1 is SQVTM and CDR2 is ANQGSEA. The CDR3 sequence is CSVQGIEAFF. The CDR3 DNA is TGCAGCGTACAGGGGATAGAAGCTTTCTTT.

This chain links TRBV15 with TRBJ2-1; 8 bases map to TRBD1. This CDR3 region has 15 residues. The V gene's germline CDR1 is LNHNV and CDR2 YYDKDF (reference sequence). V lost 1 base and J lost 8; bases outside the gene matches: 7. CDR3: CATSRGGGQVHEQFF. CDR3 nucleotide sequence: TGTGCCACCAGCAGAGGAGGGGGACAGGTACATGAGCAGTTCTTC.

The rearrangement links TRBV9 to TRBJ2-5, with unresolved D. V shed 0 bases and J shed 1 base, with 7 bases lying between them. CDR1 SGDLS and CDR2 YYNGEE come from the germline V gene. The length of the CDR3 is 14 residues. CDR3: CASSVVASQETQYF. For the CDR3, the DNA is TGTGCCAGCAGCGTAGTGGCAAGCCAAGAGACCCAGTACTTC. Full variable domain (rest looked up from reference TRBV9 and TRBJ2-5): DSGVTQTPKHLITATGQRVTLRCSPRSGDLSVYWYQQSLDQGLQFLIQYYNGEERAKGNILERFSAQQFPDLHSELNLSSLELGDSALYFCASSVVASQETQYFGPGTRLLVL.

The chain joins TRBV10-2 to TRBJ2-7; 7 nucleotides line up with TRBD1. The CDR3 consists of 14 residues. The germline CDR1 and CDR2 sequences are WSHSY and SAAADI. V lost 6 bases to trimming and J lost 0 bases; unmatched junction nucleotides: 5. In DNA, the CDR3 is TGCGCCAGCAGAACCTGGGACAGCTCCTACGAGCAGTACTTC. Translated, it gives CASRTWDSSYEQYF.

V and J are TRBV6-4 and TRBJ2-1, with 9 bases lining up with TRBD2. This CDR3 is 15 amino acids long. Trimming took 4 bases from V and 3 from J; bases not matched to a gene: 4. Per the germline V gene, CDR1 is MRHNA and CDR2 is SNTAGT. CDR3 amino acids: CASSASGGNYNEQFF. CDR3 DNA sequence: TGTGCCAGCAGTGCCAGCGGGGGGAACTACAATGAGCAGTTCTTC.

This chain connects TRBV6-4 to TRBJ2-3; 7 positions agree with TRBD2. The germline V gene has CDR1 MRHNA and CDR2 SNTAGT. This CDR3 region has 16 residues. V lost 3 bases and J lost 0; bases outside the gene matches: 6. The CDR3 DNA reads as TGTGCCAGCAGTGAAGGCCCTAGCGGAAGCACAGATACGCAGTATTTT. It encodes CASSEGPSGSTDTQYF.

The chain combines TRBV7-9 with TRBJ1-2, with TRBD1 matching over 7 bases. V shed 7 bases and J 0 bases; nucleotides not matched to a gene: 14. Germline lookup yields CDR1 SEHNR and CDR2 FQNEAQ (reference sequence). This CDR3 is 17 amino acids long. The CDR3 DNA reads as TGTGCCAGCAACCGCCGGACAGGCGTGATCTCTAACTATGGCTACACCTTC. Protein: CASNRRTGVISNYGYTF.

This chain connects TRBV5-6 to TRBJ1-6; no definite D call. Germline V CDR1 and CDR2: SGHDT, YYEEEE. There are 12 residues in the CDR3. V lost 1 base and J 7 bases, leaving 3 bases between the germline ends. For the CDR3, the DNA is TGTGCCAGCAGCTTGCTAAATTCACCCCTCCACTTT. Translated, it gives CASSLLNSPLHF. The full variable domain, completed using reference TRBV5-6 and TRBJ1-6, is DAGVTQSPTHLIKTRGQQVTLRCSPKSGHDTVSWYQQALGQGPQFIFQYYEEEERQRGNFPDRFSGHQFPNYSSELNVNALLLGDSALYLCASSLLNSPLHFGNGTRLTVT.

The gene calls are TRBV19 and TRBJ2-1; 11 bases match TRBD1. In germline, CDR1 is LNHDA, CDR2 SQIVND (reference sequence). V shed 2 bases, J shed 8 bases, and the junction held 8 bases outside the gene matches. The CDR3 spans 16 residues. CDR3 nucleotides: TGTGCCAGTAGTATACCCGGACAGGGGGCTGCCGATGAGCAGTTCTTC. This encodes CASSIPGQGAADEQFF.

A word on this clone: The junction departs from germline at one end; a sequencing error may be responsible. The chain recombines TRBV7-9 with TRBJ2-7, with D possibly being TRBD1 (6 bases). The length of the CDR3 is 15 residues. Germline CDR1 and CDR2: SEHNR and FQNEAQ (reference sequence). Here the CDR3 DNA reads TGTTCCAGCAGCCCAGGGACAATGAGCCCCTACGAGCAGTACTTC. It encodes CSSSPGTMSPYEQYF.

The CDR3 sequence is CASSLYETQYF. DNA for the CDR3: TGTGCCAGCAGCTTATATGAGACCCAGTACTTC. The chain uses TRBV7-9 and TRBJ2-5; D is unresolved. V was cut by 2 bases and J by 5 bases, with 3 bases left in between. Germline loops: CDR1 SEHNR, CDR2 FQNEAQ (reference sequence). This CDR3 region has 11 residues.

The chain employs TRBV6-1 and TRBJ1-1; a possible D gene is TRBD1 (5 bases). With 2 bases removed from V and 4 bases from J, the gap between germline ends came to 14 bases. The CDR3 totals 15 residues. The germline CDR1 and CDR2 sequences are MNHNS and SASEGT. CDR3 region: CASSEWGREGTEAFF. In DNA, the CDR3 is TGTGCCAGCAGTGAATGGGGCAGGGAGGGCACTGAAGCTTTCTTT.

The chain carries TRBV4-1 and TRBJ2-2, with TRBD2 identical over 11 bases. CDR1 MGHRA and CDR2 YSYEKL come from the germline V gene. The junction had 8 bases not matched to a gene; V was cut back by 1 base and J by 7 bases. The CDR3 sequence is 17 residues long. The CDR3, as DNA: TGCGCCAGCAGCCAAGTACTAGCGGGGGCCCCCGGCGGGGAGCTGTTTTTT. Translation: CASSQVLAGAPGGELFF.

The chain carries TRBV2 and TRBJ2-1; TRBD1 aligns across 7 bases. The CDR3 loop spans 13 amino acids. V lost 4 bases and J lost 6; bases outside the gene matches: 3. CDR1 and CDR2 (germline): SNHLY, FYNNEI. In DNA, the CDR3 is TGTGCCAGCAGTGCCGGGACAGTCAATGAGCAGTTCTTC. It specifies CASSAGTVNEQFF.

The J gene is TRBJ2-7, the V gene TRBV5-1; 9 nucleotides align to TRBD1. Germline V gene data show CDR1 as SGHRS and CDR2 as YFSETQ. J was trimmed by 4 bases and V by 4 bases; bases with no gene match: 6. The CDR3 length is 14 residues. The CDR3 loop reads CASSQKQGAYEQYF. The CDR3 nucleotides are TGCGCCAGCAGCCAAAAACAGGGGGCGTACGAGCAGTACTTC.

The sample holds a few counts of this clone. This chain joins TRBV2 and TRBJ1-4, with TRBD1 as a possible D gene (5 bases). Germline CDR1 reads SNHLY; CDR2 reads FYNNEI. V lost 2 bases, J lost 6 bases, and 13 bases lay in between. The CDR3 covers 15 residues. CDR3 DNA sequence: TGTGCCAGCAGTGAATTGGGATCGGGGGATGAAAAACTGTTTTTT. Protein: CASSELGSGDEKLFF.

A single count supports this clone. The chain uses TRBV30 and TRBJ2-2, with D perhaps matching TRBD2 (6 bases). The CDR3 loop spans 14 amino acids. Germline CDR1 reads GTSNPN; CDR2 reads SVGIG (reference sequence). V gave up 5 bases and J gave up 0 bases, with 10 bases separating them. The CDR3 region has the DNA TGTGCCTGGGCGGGACGGACGAACACCGGGGAGCTGTTTTTT. Its translation is CAWAGRTNTGELFF.

This clone was detected many times. The rearrangement joins TRBV4-3 to TRBJ2-7; 8 bases match TRBD1. CDR3 length: 15 amino acids. From germline, CDR1 is LGHNA and CDR2 YSLEER. V lost 2 bases to trimming and J lost 1 base; unmatched junction nucleotides: 4. CDR3 sequence reads: CASSQMGQASYEQYF. CDR3 in DNA: TGCGCCAGCAGCCAAATGGGACAGGCATCCTACGAGCAGTACTTC.

The V gene is TRBV9, the J gene TRBJ2-3; maybe TRBD2 (5 bases). V was pared by 0 bases and J by 0 bases, with 11 bases between. Germline CDR1 and CDR2: SGDLS and YYNGEE. The CDR3 has 16 residues. CDR3 in DNA: TGTGCCAGCAGCGTAGGGTCTAGCTTCAGCACAGATACGCAGTATTTT. Encoded protein: CASSVGSSFSTDTQYF. Combining the CDR3 with reference TRBV9 and TRBJ2-3 gives the whole variable domain DSGVTQTPKHLITATGQRVTLRCSPRSGDLSVYWYQQSLDQGLQFLIQYYNGEERAKGNILERFSAQQFPDLHSELNLSSLELGDSALYFCASSVGSSFSTDTQYFGPGTRLTVL.

This chain uses TRBV6-6 with TRBJ1-3, with TRBD1 as a possible D gene (6 bases). This CDR3 has 16 residues. Germline V gene data show CDR1 as MNHNY and CDR2 as SVGAGI (reference sequence). Trimming shortened V by 3 bases and J by 3 bases, and 15 bases separated the two germline ends. CDR3 in amino acids: CASSYSGGTLGNTIYF. CDR3 sequence (DNA): TGTGCCAGCAGTTATTCGGGGGGGACACTTGGAAACACCATATATTTT.

This clone qualifies as medium-sized. The J gene is TRBJ2-1, the V gene TRBV4-3, with 12 bases aligning to TRBD2. From germline, CDR1 is LGHNA and CDR2 YSLEER. This CDR3 spans 16 amino acids. Trimming took 4 bases from V and 4 from J; bases not matched to a gene: 5. The CDR3 loop is CASSRETSGGYNEQFF. The CDR3 DNA reads as TGCGCCAGCAGCCGGGAGACTAGCGGGGGATACAATGAGCAGTTCTTC.

The sample holds a few counts of this clone. The rearrangement uses TRBV19 and TRBJ1-2, with TRBD1 matching 8 bases. The CDR3 contains 14 residues. CDR1 is LNHDA, CDR2 SQIVND, per germline (reference sequence). The V gene end was trimmed by 1 base and the J gene end by 4 bases; junction bases not matched to a gene: 2. The CDR3 nucleotides are TGTGCCAGTAGTATAGCAGGGGGCGGCTATGGCTACACCTTC. Translation gives CASSIAGGGYGYTF.

This clone was counted only a few times. The CDR3 sequence is CASSQEGGTGSEKLFF. The CDR3 region has the DNA TGCGCCAGCAGCCAAGAAGGGGGGACAGGGTCCGAAAAACTGTTTTTT. This chain links TRBV4-3 with TRBJ1-4; 9 bases align to TRBD1. The length of the CDR3 is 16 residues. Germline values: CDR1 LGHNA, CDR2 YSLEER. V shed 0 bases and J 8 bases; nucleotides not matched to a gene: 7.

This sequence joins TRBV5-1 and TRBJ1-4; 7 nucleotides agree with TRBD1. Trimming removed 4 bases from V and 0 bases from J; junction bases left unmatched: 3. CDR3 length: 15 amino acids. Germline CDR1 SGHRS, CDR2 YFSETQ. CDR3 loop: CASSKQGATNEKLFF. Here the CDR3 DNA reads TGCGCCAGCAGCAAGCAGGGGGCAACTAATGAAAAACTGTTTTTT.

DNA of the CDR3: TGTGCCAGCAGCATACAGGGTCGGGGCTACACCTTC. Translation: CASSIQGRGYTF. The chain joins TRBV13 to TRBJ1-2; a possible D gene is TRBD1 (6 bases). Trimming cost V 5 bases and J 8 bases, with 12 bases left between them. Per the germline V gene, CDR1 is PRHDT and CDR2 is FYEKMQ (reference sequence). CDR3 length equals 12 residues.

V usage is TRBV28 and J usage is TRBJ1-5; D might be TRBD1 (5 bases). CDR3 length: 17 residues. From germline, CDR1 is MDHEN and CDR2 SYDVKM. Trimming left V 0 bases short and J 2 bases short, with 14 bases between. CDR3 loop: CASSLWVSGRGNQPQHF. DNA of the CDR3: TGTGCCAGCAGTTTATGGGTATCGGGCAGGGGCAATCAGCCCCAGCATTTT. Using reference TRBV28 and TRBJ1-5 for the parts outside the CDR3, the full variable domain is DVKVTQSSRYLVKRTGEKVFLECVQDMDHENMFWYRQDPGLGLRLIYFSYDVKMKEKGDIPEGYSVSREKKERFSLILESASTNQTSMYLCASSLWVSGRGNQPQHFGDGTRLSIL.

Remarks on this clone: One end of the junction is discordant with germline, which a read error may explain. The chain joins TRBV7-9 to TRBJ1-1; weak D call: TRBD1 (5 bases). Germline V gene data show CDR1 as SEHNR and CDR2 as FQNEAQ (reference sequence). The CDR3 extends over 15 amino acids. The CDR3 nucleotides are TGTTCCAGCAGCCCCCGAGTTTTACCGGGGGGGGAAGCTTTCTTT. As protein: CSSSPRVLPGGEAFF.

This clone came up a few times. The rearrangement uses TRBV4-2 and TRBJ1-1; a weak D match, TRBD1 (6 bases). The CDR3 covers 14 residues. Germline assignment: CDR1 LGHNA and CDR2 YNFKEQ. Trimming stripped 4 bases from V and 5 bases from J, with 14 bases between. CDR3 DNA sequence: TGTGCCAGCAGCCCCCGGGGGGCGCGAACTGAAGCTTTCTTT. This sequence encodes CASSPRGARTEAFF.

The V call is TRBV27, the J call TRBJ1-2; 9 bases are a match to TRBD1. V trimming: 0 bases; J trimming: 5 bases; junction bases outside the gene matches: 4. The CDR3 length is 15 residues. From germline, CDR1 is MNHEY and CDR2 SMNVEV (reference sequence). In DNA form, the CDR3 reads TGTGCCAGCAGTTTATCGGGACAGGGAAATTATGGCTACACCTTC. Protein sequence: CASSLSGQGNYGYTF.

This clone has just a few counts. The chain has TRBV19 and TRBJ2-7; 8 bases fit TRBD1. With 10 bases clipped from V and 3 bases from J, the junction kept 17 bases outside the gene matches. This CDR3 has 16 amino acids. CDR1 is LNHDA, CDR2 SQIVND, per germline (reference sequence). The DNA of the CDR3 is TGTGCCACCCAGTATAGTGTGCGCACAGGGGGCTACGAGCAGTACTTC. Residues: CATQYSVRTGGYEQYF.